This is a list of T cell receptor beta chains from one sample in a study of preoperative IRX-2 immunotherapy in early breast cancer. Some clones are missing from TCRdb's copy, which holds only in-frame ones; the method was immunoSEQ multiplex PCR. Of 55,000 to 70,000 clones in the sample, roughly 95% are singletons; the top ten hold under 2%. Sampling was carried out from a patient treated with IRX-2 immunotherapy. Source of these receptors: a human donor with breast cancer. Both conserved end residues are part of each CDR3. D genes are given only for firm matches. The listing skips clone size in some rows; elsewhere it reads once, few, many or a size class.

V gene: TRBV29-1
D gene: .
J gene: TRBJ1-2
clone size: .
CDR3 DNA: TGCAGCGTTGCAGGACACCTCGAGGGTGGCTACACCTTC
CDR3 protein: CSVAGHLEGGYTF

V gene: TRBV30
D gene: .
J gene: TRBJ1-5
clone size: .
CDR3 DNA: TGTGCCTGGAGTCTAGCCCTTGGGGTTCAGCCCCAGCATTTT
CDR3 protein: CAWSLALGVQPQHF

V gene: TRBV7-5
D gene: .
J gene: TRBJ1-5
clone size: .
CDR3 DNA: TGTGCCAGAAGCTTAGGGCCCCAGCATTTT
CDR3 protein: CARSLGPQHF

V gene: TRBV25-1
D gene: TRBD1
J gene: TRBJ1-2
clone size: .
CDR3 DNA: TGTGCCAGCAGCGGAAGGACAGGGTGGGTTGGCTACACCTTC
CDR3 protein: CASSGRTGWVGYTF

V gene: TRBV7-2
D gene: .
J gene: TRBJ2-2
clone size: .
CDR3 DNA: TGTGCCAGCAGCTTATGGGCTCAGGGTCCGAACACCGGGGAGCTGTTTTTT
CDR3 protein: CASSLWAQGPNTGELFF

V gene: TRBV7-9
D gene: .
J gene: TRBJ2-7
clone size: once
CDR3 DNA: TGTGCCAGCAGCCAAAACCGGGGACGGACCTACGAGCAGTACTTC
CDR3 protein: CASSQNRGRTYEQYF

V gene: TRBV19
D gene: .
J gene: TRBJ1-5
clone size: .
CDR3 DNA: TGTGCCAGTAGTATAGGCAGGGCGCGCAATCAGCCCCAGCATTTT
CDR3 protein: CASSIGRARNQPQHF

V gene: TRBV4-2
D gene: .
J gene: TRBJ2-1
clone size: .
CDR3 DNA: TGTGCCAGCAGCCGGTCTCCCCGGACTGACAGCTTTTACAATGAGCAGTTCTTC
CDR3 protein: CASSRSPRTDSFYNEQFF

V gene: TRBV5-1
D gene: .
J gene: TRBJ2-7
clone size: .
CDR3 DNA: TGCGCCAGCAGCGCTAATTACGAGCAGTACTTC
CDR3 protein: CASSANYEQYF

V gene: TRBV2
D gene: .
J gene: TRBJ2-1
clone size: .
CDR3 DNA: TGTGCCAGCAGTGTTTTTACACAGTACAATGAGCAGTTCTTC
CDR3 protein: CASSVFTQYNEQFF

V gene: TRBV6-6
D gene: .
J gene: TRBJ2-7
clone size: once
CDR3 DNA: TGTGCCAGCAGTTACTCGAGTACAGGGAACGAGCAGTACTTC
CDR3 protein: CASSYSSTGNEQYF

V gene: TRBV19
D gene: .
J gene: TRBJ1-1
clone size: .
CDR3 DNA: TGTGCCAGTAGTAAGCTAAACACTGAAGCTTTCTTT
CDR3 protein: CASSKLNTEAFF

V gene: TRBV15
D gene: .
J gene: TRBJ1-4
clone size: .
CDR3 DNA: TGTGCCACCAGCAGACATAATGAAAAACTGTTTTTT
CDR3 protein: CATSRHNEKLFF

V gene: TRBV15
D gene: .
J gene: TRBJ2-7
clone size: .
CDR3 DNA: TGTGCCACCAGCATTTCTACAGGGTACGAGCAGTACTTC
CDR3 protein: CATSISTGYEQYF

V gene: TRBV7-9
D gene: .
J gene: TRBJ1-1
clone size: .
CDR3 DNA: TGTGCCAGCACTTCGGGAGGCAGGGATTGGACTGAAGCTTTCTTT
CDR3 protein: CASTSGGRDWTEAFF

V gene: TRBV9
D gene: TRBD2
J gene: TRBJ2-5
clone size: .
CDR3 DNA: TGTGCCAGCAGCGGTAGCGGGAGGGGAGAGACCCAGTACTTC
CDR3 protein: CASSGSGRGETQYF

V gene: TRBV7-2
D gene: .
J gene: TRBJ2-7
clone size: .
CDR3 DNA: TGTGCCAGCAGCGTAGCCCTTTTCTCCTACGAGCAGTACTTC
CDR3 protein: CASSVALFSYEQYF

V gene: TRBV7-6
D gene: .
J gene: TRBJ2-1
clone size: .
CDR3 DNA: TGTGCCAGCAGCTTAGACGGACCCTACAATGAGCAGTTCTTC
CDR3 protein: CASSLDGPYNEQFF

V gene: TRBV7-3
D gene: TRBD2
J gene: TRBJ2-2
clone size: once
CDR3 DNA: TGTGCCAGCAGCTTTTCCAGCGGGGGCGCAAACACCGGGGAGCTGTTTTTT
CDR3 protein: CASSFSSGGANTGELFF

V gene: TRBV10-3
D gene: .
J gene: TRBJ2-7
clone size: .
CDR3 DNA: TGTGCCATCAGTGAGCCCACAGGGATCAGCTACGAGCAGTACTTC
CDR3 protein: CAISEPTGISYEQYF

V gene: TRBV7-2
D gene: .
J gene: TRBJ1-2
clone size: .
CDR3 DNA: TGTGCCAGCAGCTTAGAAGGGAATAACTATGGCTACACCTTC
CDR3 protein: CASSLEGNNYGYTF

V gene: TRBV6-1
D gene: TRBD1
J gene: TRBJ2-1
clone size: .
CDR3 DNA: TGTGCCAGCAGTGGGAAAATTGGGGACAGCCCCGGGCGGGAGCAGTTCTTC
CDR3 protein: CASSGKIGDSPGREQFF

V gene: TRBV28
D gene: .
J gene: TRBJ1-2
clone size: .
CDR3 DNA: TGTGCCAGCAGTTTAGTCGGGACACCTAACTATGGCTACACCTTC
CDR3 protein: CASSLVGTPNYGYTF

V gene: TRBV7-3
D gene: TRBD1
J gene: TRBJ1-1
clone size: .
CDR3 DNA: TGTGCCAGCAGCTTAACGGGACAGGCAACTGAAGCTTTCTTT
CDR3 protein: CASSLTGQATEAFF

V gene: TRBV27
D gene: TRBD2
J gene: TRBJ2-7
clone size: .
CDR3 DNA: TGTGCCAGCAGGGCAGCGGGATACGGCGAGCAGTACTTC
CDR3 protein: CASRAAGYGEQYF

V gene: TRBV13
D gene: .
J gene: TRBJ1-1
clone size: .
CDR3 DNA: TGTGCCAGCAGCTTGAATCCCCGTGGGAACACTGAAGCTTTCTTT
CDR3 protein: CASSLNPRGNTEAFF

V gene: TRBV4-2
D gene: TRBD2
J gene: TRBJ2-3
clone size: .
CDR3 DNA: TGTGCCAGCAGCCTTGGGACTAGCGGGAGAGCATACACAGATACGCAGTATTTT
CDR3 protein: CASSLGTSGRAYTDTQYF

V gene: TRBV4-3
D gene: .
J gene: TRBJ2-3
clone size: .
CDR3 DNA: TGCGCCAGCAGCCAGACGACAGCGGCCACAGATACGCAGTATTTT
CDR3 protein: CASSQTTAATDTQYF

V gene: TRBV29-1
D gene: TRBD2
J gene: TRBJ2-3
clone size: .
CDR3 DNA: TGCAGCGTCACCAGAGGACTAGCGGGAGGCACAGATACGCAGTATTTT
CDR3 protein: CSVTRGLAGGTDTQYF

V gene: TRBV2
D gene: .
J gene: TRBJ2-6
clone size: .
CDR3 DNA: TGTGCCAGCAGCCGACGCCAAGCCTCTGGGGCCAACGTCCTGACTTTC
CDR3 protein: CASSRRQASGANVLTF

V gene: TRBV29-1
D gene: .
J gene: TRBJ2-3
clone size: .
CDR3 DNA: TGCAGCGTTAGGGCCACAGATACGCAGTATTTT
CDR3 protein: CSVRATDTQYF

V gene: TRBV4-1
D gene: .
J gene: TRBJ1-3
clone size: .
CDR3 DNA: TGCGCCAGCAGCCAAGAAGACACGTTCCTTACTGGAAACACCATATATTTT
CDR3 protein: CASSQEDTFLTGNTIYF

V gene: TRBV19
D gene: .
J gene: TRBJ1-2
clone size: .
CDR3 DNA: TGTGCCAGTAGTATAGACGCCCCAACAGGGTCGAGAAATGGCTACACCTTC
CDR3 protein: CASSIDAPTGSRNGYTF

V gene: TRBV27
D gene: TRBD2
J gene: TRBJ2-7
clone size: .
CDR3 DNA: TGTGCCAGCAGAGCCGGGACTAGCGGCTTTTTGCCCTACGAGCAGTACTTC
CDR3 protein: CASRAGTSGFLPYEQYF

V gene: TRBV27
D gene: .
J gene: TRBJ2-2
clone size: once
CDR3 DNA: TGTGCCAGCAGTTTATGGGGTTCCGGGGAGCTGTTTTTT
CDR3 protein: CASSLWGSGELFF

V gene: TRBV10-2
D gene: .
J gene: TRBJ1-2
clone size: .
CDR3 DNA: TGCGCCAGCAGTGAAGCGCTGAACTATGGCTACACCTTC
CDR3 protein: CASSEALNYGYTF

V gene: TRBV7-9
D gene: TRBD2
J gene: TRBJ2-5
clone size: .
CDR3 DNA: TGTGCCAGCAGCCCGGGGACTAGCGTAGAGACCCAGTACTTC
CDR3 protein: CASSPGTSVETQYF

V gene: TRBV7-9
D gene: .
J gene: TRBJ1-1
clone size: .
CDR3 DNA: TGTGCCAGCAGCTTCGGGGGGAACACTGAAGCTTTCTTT
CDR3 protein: CASSFGGNTEAFF